This paragraph covers one T cell receptor beta chain sequence. Trimming removed 5 bases at V and 8 bases at J, with 13 bases between. The CDR3 is made up of 14 amino acids. Germline V gives CDR1 SGHAT, CDR2 FQNNGV. The data were produced by immunoSEQ multiplex PCR, yet TCRdb's version contains in-frame clones alone and is incomplete. This table holds some 40,000 clones, around three quarters found once. The sample is drawn from a study of T cell responses to AZD1222 COVID-19 vaccine. The sequence came from an adult in good health. The source was peripheral blood, collected on day 0 of AZD1222 vaccination. The chain couples TRBV11-2 to TRBJ1-6, with D perhaps matching TRBD1 (5 bases). The DNA for the CDR3 is TGTGCCAGCAGCCAAGTGGGGACTCATTCACCCCTCCACTTT. This encodes CASSQVGTHSPLHF.